The T cell receptor (beta chain) under discussion was sequenced for a study of cytomegalovirus exposure and HLA in healthy donors. A remark on this clone: The antigen is unknown.

The PCR employed 60 Vbeta primers together with 13 Jbeta primers. Using immunoSEQ multiplex PCR, the repertoire was profiled, and TCRdb retains in-frame clones only, with some absent. The data hold around 170,000 clones, with 65% to 80% observed a single time. Whole-study findings and limits: An analysis that was carried out later associated 15,000 to 20,000 TCR beta sequences with HLA alleles at 0.05 false discovery rate.

The sequence derives from a woman aged 50 to 60 in good health and CMV-seropositive. Input material: PBMCs.

CDR3 coding DNA: TGTGCCAGCAGCTTACTGGCGGGAGCGGGTGAGCAGTACTTC. Its protein is CASSLLAGAGEQYF. V and J are TRBV7-2 and TRBJ2-7; 7 nucleotides line up with TRBD2. The CDR3 totals 14 residues. With 2 bases clipped from V and 7 bases from J, the junction kept 8 bases outside the gene matches. CDR1 SGHTA and CDR2 FQGNSA come from the germline V gene.